This T cell receptor beta chain emerged from a study of blood T cell repertoires in COVID-19. This CDR3 has 17 residues. Germline V gene lookup returns CDR1 SGHTA and CDR2 FQGTGA. Deletions cut 2 bases from V and 2 bases from J, with 18 bases between. Assay used: immunoSEQ multiplex PCR; TCRdb lists only in-frame clones, some missing. The table includes 250,000 to 300,000 clones, roughly 90% detected once. This TCR was sampled from a woman aged 45 to 65 who had recovered from COVID-19. The V and J genes are TRBV7-3 and TRBJ1-2, with unresolved D. Sequencing was done on a sample of peripheral blood. This CDR3 reads CASSLGIKDGGNYGYTF. The CDR3 nucleotides read TGTGCCAGCAGCTTAGGTATTAAGGACGGAGGCAACTATGGCTACACCTTC.